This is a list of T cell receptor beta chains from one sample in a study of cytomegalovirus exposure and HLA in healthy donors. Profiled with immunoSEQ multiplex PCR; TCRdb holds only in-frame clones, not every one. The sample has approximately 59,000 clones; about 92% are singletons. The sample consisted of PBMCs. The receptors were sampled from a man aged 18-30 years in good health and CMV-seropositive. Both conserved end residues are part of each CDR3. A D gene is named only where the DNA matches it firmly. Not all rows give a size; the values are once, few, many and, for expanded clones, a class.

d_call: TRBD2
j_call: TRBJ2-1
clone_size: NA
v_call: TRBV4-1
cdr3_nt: TGCGCCAGCAGACCAAGCGGGAGCTCCTACAATGAGCAGTTCTTC
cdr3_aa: CASRPSGSSYNEQFF

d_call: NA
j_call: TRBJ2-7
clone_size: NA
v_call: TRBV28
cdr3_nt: TGTGCCAGCAGTTTAGACAGATTCTACGAGCAGTACTTC
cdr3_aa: CASSLDRFYEQYF

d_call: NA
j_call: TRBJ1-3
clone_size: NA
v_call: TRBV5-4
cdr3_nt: TGTGCCAGCAGCTATGGAGGTCCCCGATCTGGAAACACCATATATTTT
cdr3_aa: CASSYGGPRSGNTIYF

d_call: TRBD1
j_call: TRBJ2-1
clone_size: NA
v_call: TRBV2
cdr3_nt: TGTGCCAGCAGTGACGGGACAGGGGTCCGGGGTGAGCAGTTCTTC
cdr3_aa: CASSDGTGVRGEQFF

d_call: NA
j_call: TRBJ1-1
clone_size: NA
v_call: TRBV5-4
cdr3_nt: TGTGCCAGCAGCTTGGTTTCGGGGGAAGCTTTCTTT
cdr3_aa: CASSLVSGEAFF

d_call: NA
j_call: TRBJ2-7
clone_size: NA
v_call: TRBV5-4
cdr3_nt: TGTGCCAGCAGCTTGTACGGGTTCTCCTACGAGCAGTACTTC
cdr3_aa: CASSLYGFSYEQYF

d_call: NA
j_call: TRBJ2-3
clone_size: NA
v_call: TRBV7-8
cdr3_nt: TGTGCCAGCAGTCTCGGGGCGGGGGCTGGGACGCTCACAGATACGCAGTATTTT
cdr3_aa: CASSLGAGAGTLTDTQYF

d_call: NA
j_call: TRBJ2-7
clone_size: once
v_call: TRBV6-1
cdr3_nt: TGTGCCAGCTCCAAGGCGAGACAACCCTACGAGCAGTACTTC
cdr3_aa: CASSKARQPYEQYF

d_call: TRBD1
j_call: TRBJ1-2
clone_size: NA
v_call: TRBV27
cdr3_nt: TGTGCCAGCAGTCCCGTGACAGGGGTAGGCGGCTACACCTTC
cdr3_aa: CASSPVTGVGGYTF

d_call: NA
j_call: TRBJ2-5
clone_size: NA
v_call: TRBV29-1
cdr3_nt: TGCAGTAACTGCGGGCAAGAGACCCAGTACTTC
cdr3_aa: CSNCGQETQYF

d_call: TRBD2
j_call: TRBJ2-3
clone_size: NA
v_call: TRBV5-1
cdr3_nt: TGCGCCAGCAGCTTGGTGGGCGGGAGTTCAGATACGCAGTATTTT
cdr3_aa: CASSLVGGSSDTQYF

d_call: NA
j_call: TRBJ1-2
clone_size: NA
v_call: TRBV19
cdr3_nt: TGTGCCAGTAGTCTCTCCTGGGGGCGGATAAACTATGGCTACACCTTC
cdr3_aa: CASSLSWGRINYGYTF

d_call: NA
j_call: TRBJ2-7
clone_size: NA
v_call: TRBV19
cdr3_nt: TGTGCCAGTAGTATCAAGGCGGGACGAAATTATTACGAGCAGTACTTC
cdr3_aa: CASSIKAGRNYYEQYF

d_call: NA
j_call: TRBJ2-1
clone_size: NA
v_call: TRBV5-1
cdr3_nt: TGCGCCAGCAGCGTGGACTTGAGCTCCTACAATGAGCAGTTCTTC
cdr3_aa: CASSVDLSSYNEQFF

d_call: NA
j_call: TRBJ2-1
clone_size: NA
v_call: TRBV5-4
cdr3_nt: TGTGCCAGCAGCTTGGTCACTGGCTCCTACAATGAGCAGTTCTTC
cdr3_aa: CASSLVTGSYNEQFF

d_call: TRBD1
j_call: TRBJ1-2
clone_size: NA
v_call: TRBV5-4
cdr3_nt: TGTGCCAGCAGCTTCGGCAGGGGGAGCTATGGCTACACCTTC
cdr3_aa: CASSFGRGSYGYTF

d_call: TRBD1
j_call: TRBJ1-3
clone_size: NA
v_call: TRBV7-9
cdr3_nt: TGTGCCAGCAGCAAACCGGGACAGGGGGAAAACACCATATATTTT
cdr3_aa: CASSKPGQGENTIYF

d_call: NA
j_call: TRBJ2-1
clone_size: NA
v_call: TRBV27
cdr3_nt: TGTGCCAGCAGTTATGCACTAGTTGCGTGGAATGAGCAGTTCTTC
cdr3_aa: CASSYALVAWNEQFF

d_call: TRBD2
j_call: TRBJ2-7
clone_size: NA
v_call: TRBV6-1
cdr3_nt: TGTGCCAGCAGCACTAGCGGGAGCTCCTACGAGCAGTACTTC
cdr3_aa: CASSTSGSSYEQYF

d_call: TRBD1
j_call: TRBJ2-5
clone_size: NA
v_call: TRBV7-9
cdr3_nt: TGTGCCAGCAGCCCCCCTGGACAGGTTTCTCTTGGGGAGACCCAGTACTTC
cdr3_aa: CASSPPGQVSLGETQYF

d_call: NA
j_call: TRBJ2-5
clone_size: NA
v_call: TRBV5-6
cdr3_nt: TGTGCCAGCAGCTTGAGAAGGGGAAGGAAGAAAGAGACCCAGTACTTC
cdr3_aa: CASSLRRGRKKETQYF

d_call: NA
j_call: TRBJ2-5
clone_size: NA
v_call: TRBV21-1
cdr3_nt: TGTGCCAGCAGCAAACCCCCTGGGACAGGGGCCAAGGTGCCCCAGTACTTC
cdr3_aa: CASSKPPGTGAKVPQYF

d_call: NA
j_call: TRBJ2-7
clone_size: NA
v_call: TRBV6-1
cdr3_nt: TGTGCCAGTAGTCAGGTGAACGAGCAGTACTTC
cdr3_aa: CASSQVNEQYF

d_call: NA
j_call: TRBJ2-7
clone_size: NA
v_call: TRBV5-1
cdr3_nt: TGCGCCAGCAGCTTGGGGACTGTGTACGAGCAGTACTTC
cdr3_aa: CASSLGTVYEQYF

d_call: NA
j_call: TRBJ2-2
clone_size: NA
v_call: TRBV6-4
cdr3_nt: TGTGCCAGCAGTCCTAGTGAAACCGGGGAGCTGTTTTTT
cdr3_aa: CASSPSETGELFF

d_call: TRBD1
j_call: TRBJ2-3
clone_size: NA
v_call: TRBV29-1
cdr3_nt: TGCAGCTCTGGGGGTTCGGGACAGGGGGGCACAGATACGCAGTATTTT
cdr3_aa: CSSGGSGQGGTDTQYF

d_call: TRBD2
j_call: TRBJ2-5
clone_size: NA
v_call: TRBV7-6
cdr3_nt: TGTGCCAGCAGCCTCCTCCCTAGCGGGCCTCAAGAGACCCAGTACTTC
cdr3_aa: CASSLLPSGPQETQYF

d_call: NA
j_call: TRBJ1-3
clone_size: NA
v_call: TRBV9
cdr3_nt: TGTGCCAGCAGCGTAGCAGGGGTAGGAAACACCATATATTTT
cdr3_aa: CASSVAGVGNTIYF

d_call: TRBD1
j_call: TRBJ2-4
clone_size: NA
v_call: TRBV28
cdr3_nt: TGTGCCAGCAGTTTCGAACAGGGGAACATTCAGTACTTC
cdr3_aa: CASSFEQGNIQYF

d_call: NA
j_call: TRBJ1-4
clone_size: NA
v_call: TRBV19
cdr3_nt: TGTGCCAGTAGTATGGTTCGGGTGTGGAATGAAAAACTGTTTTTT
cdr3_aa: CASSMVRVWNEKLFF

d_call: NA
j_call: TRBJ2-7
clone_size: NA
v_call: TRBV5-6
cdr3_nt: TGTGCCAGCAGCCGCGGGACTCCGTACGAGCAGTACTTC
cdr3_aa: CASSRGTPYEQYF

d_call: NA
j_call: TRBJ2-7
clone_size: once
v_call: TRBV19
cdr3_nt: TGTGCCAGTAGTCCAGGGGTCCACACCTACGAGCAGTACTTC
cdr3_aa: CASSPGVHTYEQYF

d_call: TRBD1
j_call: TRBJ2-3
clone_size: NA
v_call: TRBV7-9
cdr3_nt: TGTGCCAGCAGCTTTTTTTGGGACAGGGCCACAGATACGCAGTATTTT
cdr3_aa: CASSFFWDRATDTQYF

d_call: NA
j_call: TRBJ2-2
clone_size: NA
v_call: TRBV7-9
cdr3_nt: TGTGCCAGCAGCTTAGGGGGACAGAACACCGGGGAGCTGTTTTTT
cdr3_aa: CASSLGGQNTGELFF

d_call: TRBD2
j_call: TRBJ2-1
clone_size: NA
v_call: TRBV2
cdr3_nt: TGTGCCAGCACCCAGGGTGAGAATAGCGGGAGGTGGTTCTTC
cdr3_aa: CASTQGENSGRWFF

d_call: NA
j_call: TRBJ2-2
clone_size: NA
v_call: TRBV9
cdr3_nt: TGTGCCAGCAGCGTAGAGTTAGCAGTAAACACCGGGGAGCTGTTTTTT
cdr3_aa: CASSVELAVNTGELFF

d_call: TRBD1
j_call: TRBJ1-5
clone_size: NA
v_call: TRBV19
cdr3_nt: TGTGCCAGTAAGCACCAGGGGGCGCAGCCCCAGCATTTT
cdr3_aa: CASKHQGAQPQHF

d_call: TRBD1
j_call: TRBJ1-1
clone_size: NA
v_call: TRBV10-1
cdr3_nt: TGCGCCAGCAGGGAAACAGGGGGCACTGAAGCTTTCTTT
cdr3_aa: CASRETGGTEAFF

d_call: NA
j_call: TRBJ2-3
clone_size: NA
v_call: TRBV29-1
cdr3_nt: TGCAGCGTTGAAGCGTACCGGGTGGGCACAGATACGCAGTATTTT
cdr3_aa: CSVEAYRVGTDTQYF

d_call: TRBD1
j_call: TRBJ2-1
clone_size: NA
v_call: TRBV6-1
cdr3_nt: TGTGCCAGCAGTGGGGACAGATACAATGAGCAGTTCTTC
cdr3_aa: CASSGDRYNEQFF

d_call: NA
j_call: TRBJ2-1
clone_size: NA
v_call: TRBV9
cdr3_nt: TGTGCCAGCAGCGTAGGGGGTGTCACATGGGAGTACAATGAGCAGTTCTTC
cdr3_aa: CASSVGGVTWEYNEQFF

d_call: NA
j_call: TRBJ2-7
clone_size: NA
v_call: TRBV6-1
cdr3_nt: TGTGCCAGCAGTGAAGCGCGCCCCCCTTCCTACGAGCAGTACTTC
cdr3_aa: CASSEARPPSYEQYF

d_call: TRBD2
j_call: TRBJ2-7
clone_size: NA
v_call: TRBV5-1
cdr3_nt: TGCGCCAGCAGCTTATCGGCTAGCGGGGACGAGCAGTACTTC
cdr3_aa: CASSLSASGDEQYF

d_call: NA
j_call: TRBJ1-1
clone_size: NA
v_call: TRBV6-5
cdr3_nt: TGTGCCAGCAGCGGGGTGTTTGGGTCCACTGAAGCTTTCTTT
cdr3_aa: CASSGVFGSTEAFF

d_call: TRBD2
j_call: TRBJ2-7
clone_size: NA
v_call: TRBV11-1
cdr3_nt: TGTGCCAGCAGCTCCACTAGCGGGCACAACTACGAGCAGTACTTC
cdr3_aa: CASSSTSGHNYEQYF

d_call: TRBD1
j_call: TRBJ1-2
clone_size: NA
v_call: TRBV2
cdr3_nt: TGTGCCAGCACCCCCGGACAGGGGGACTATGGCTACACCTTC
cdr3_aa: CASTPGQGDYGYTF

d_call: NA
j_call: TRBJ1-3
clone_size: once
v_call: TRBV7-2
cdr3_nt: TGTGCCAGCAGACCGGGGGGCTCCCACTCTGGAAACACCATATATTTT
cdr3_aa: CASRPGGSHSGNTIYF

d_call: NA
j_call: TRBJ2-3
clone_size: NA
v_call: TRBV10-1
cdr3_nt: TGCGCCAGCAGTGAGAATTTAGCGGATACGCAGTATTTT
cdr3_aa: CASSENLADTQYF

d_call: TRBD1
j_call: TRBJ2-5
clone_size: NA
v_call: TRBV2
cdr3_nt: TGTGCCAGCAGTGGGGGACAGGGGGCGGGGGAGACCCAGTACTTC
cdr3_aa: CASSGGQGAGETQYF

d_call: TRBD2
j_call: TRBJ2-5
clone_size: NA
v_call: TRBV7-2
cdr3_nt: TGTGCCAGCAGCTCCCCCCGGGGGGTACCACAAGAGACCCAGTACTTC
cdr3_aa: CASSSPRGVPQETQYF

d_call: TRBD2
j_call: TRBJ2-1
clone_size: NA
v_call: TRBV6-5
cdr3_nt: TGTGCCAGCGGGGTGAGAAGCGGGAATCGCAATGAGCAGTTCTTC
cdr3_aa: CASGVRSGNRNEQFF

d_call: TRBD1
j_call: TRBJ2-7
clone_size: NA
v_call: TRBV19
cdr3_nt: TGTGCCAGTAGTATAGGAGGCCGATCCGGGACAGGGCCCAGCGAGCAGTACTTC
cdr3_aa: CASSIGGRSGTGPSEQYF

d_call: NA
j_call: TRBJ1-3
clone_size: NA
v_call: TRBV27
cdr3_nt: TGTGCCAGCAGTCACACCGGGACTCCTGGAAACACCATATATTTT
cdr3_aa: CASSHTGTPGNTIYF

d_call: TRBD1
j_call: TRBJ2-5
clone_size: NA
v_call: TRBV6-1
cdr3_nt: TGTGCCAGCAGTGAACCGGGACAGGGTGGTGAGACCCAGTACTTC
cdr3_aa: CASSEPGQGGETQYF

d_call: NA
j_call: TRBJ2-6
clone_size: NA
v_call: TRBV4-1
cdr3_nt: TGCGCCAGCAGCCTCGGGGGCTCTGGGGCCAACGTCCTGACTTTC
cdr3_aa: CASSLGGSGANVLTF